What follows are 5 T cell receptor beta chains derived from one specimen sequenced in a study of blood T cell repertoires in COVID-19. Libraries were prepared by immunoSEQ multiplex PCR; TCRdb keeps only in-frame clonotypes and omits some of them. The sample yields 320,000 or so clones, roughly 84% seen once. Material for sequencing was PBMCs or T cells enriched from blood (not recorded which). These receptors all stem from a woman aged 25-40 years who had recovered from COVID-19.

V and J are TRBV4-1 and TRBJ1-4; TRBD1 matches at 9 bases. The V gene end was trimmed by 3 bases and the J gene end by 7 bases; junction bases not matched to a gene: 12. The germline V gene encodes CDR1 MGHRA and CDR2 YSYEKL. The length of the CDR3 is 17 residues. The CDR3 loop reads CASSQSQGAPGGEKLFF. In DNA, the CDR3 is TGCGCCAGCAGCCAGTCACAGGGGGCGCCGGGGGGTGAAAAACTGTTTTTT.

The chain uses TRBV9 and TRBJ2-1, with D uncertain. The CDR3 runs to 13 residues. Germline V gene data show CDR1 as SGDLS and CDR2 as YYNGEE. V was cut by 1 base and J by 5 bases, with 7 bases left in between. CDR3 DNA sequence: TGTGCCAGCAGCGTACCTACCAACAATGAGCAGTTCTTC. Translating gives CASSVPTNNEQFF.

The chain uses TRBV28 and TRBJ1-1, with D unclear. Trimming removed 3 bases at V and 5 bases at J, with 13 bases between. This CDR3 has 14 amino acids. CDR1 and CDR2 (germline): MDHEN, SYDVKM. This chain's CDR3 is CASSFPGEGTEAFF. CDR3 nucleotide sequence: TGTGCCAGCAGTTTCCCGGGAGAGGGTACTGAAGCTTTCTTT.

The J gene is TRBJ1-2, the V gene TRBV18; D may be TRBD1 (5 bases). CDR3 length: 14 amino acids. Germline V gene data show CDR1 as KGHSH and CDR2 as LQKENI. The V and J ends lost 8 bases and 4 bases respectively, with 17 bases between them. The CDR3 reads CASRTGREAYGYTF. In nucleotides, the CDR3 is TGTGCCAGCAGAACAGGCAGGGAGGCCTATGGCTACACCTTC. The whole variable domain, remainder taken from reference TRBV18 and TRBJ1-2, is NAGVMQNPRHLVRRRGQEARLRCSPMKGHSHVYWYRQLPEEGLKFMVYLQKENIIDESGMPKERFSAEFPKEGPSILRIQQVVRGDSAAYFCASRTGREAYGYTFGSGTRLTVV.

The chain recombines TRBV10-2 with TRBJ1-6; 8 nucleotides align to TRBD1. J lost 11 bases, V lost 6 bases, and 9 bases had no gene match. Germline lookup yields CDR1 WSHSY and CDR2 SAAADI. The CDR3 sequence is 14 residues long. The DNA for the CDR3 is TGCGCCAGCAGAGACGGACAGGGTGTGACACCCCTCCACTTT. This encodes CASRDGQGVTPLHF.